The 17 T cell receptor beta chains below come from one sample, sequenced in a study of cytomegalovirus exposure and HLA in healthy donors. Profiled with immunoSEQ multiplex PCR; TCRdb holds only in-frame clones, not every one. This table holds more than 130,000 clones, almost 90% found once. Sample: PBMCs. The origin of the receptors is a woman aged 18-29 years in good health and CMV-seropositive.

The V call is TRBV5-1, the J call TRBJ2-7; 9 bases agree with TRBD1. CDR3 length: 15 amino acids. V lost 3 bases and J lost 6; bases outside the gene matches: 10. The germline gives CDR1 SGHRS, CDR2 YFSETQ. The CDR3 loop reads CASSSQGADSPEQYF. CDR3 nucleotides: TGCGCCAGCAGCTCACAGGGGGCTGACAGTCCCGAGCAGTACTTC. The full variable domain, in which reference TRBV5-1 and TRBJ2-7 provide the parts outside the CDR3, is KAGVTQTPRYLIKTRGQQVTLSCSPISGHRSVSWYQQTPGQGLQFLFEYFSETQRNKGNFPGRFSGRQFSNSRSEMNVSTLELGDSALYLCASSSQGADSPEQYFGPGTRLTVT.

V and J are TRBV30 and TRBJ1-2; weak D call: TRBD1 (5 bases). Deletions cut 2 bases from V and 8 bases from J, with 15 bases between. Germline CDR1 GTSNPN, CDR2 SVGIG (reference sequence). The CDR3 spans 13 residues. The CDR3 region is CAWSSTGGDGYTF. In DNA form, the CDR3 reads TGTGCCTGGAGTTCTACAGGTGGCGACGGCTACACCTTC.

A single count supports this clone. V and J are TRBV9 and TRBJ2-1, with TRBD1 matching 7 bases. From germline, CDR1 is SGDLS and CDR2 YYNGEE. V lost 5 bases and J lost 8; bases outside the gene matches: 13. The length of the CDR3 is 15 residues. CDR3 sequence reads: CASSEGQPLDHEQFF. CDR3 coding DNA: TGTGCCAGCAGTGAGGGACAGCCCCTTGACCATGAGCAGTTCTTC.

The CDR3 DNA reads TGTGCCAGCAGCTTATTGGGAGGGGCAGGGGTGACCGGGGAGCTGTTTTTT. Translating gives CASSLLGGAGVTGELFF. The chain uses TRBV11-2 and TRBJ2-2; possibly TRBD2 for D (7 bases). The germline gives CDR1 SGHAT, CDR2 FQNNGV. Deletions cut 2 bases from V and 5 bases from J, with 18 bases between. CDR3 length equals 17 residues.

The V and J genes are TRBV7-2 and TRBJ2-4; 9 positions agree with TRBD2. The CDR3 is made up of 13 amino acids. The V segment lost 1 base and the J segment 11 bases; nucleotides outside the gene matches: 3. Germline CDR1 reads SGHTA; CDR2 reads FQGNSA. The CDR3, as DNA: TGTGCCAGCAGCTTAGGTCCTAGCGGGGTTCAGTACTTC. Encoded protein: CASSLGPSGVQYF.

The genes are TRBV9 and TRBJ1-4, with TRBD1 matching 7 bases. V lost 3 bases and J lost 6; bases outside the gene matches: 8. CDR3 length: 15 residues. Germline values: CDR1 SGDLS, CDR2 YYNGEE. CDR3: CASSEGAGQDEKLFF. DNA of the CDR3: TGTGCCAGCAGCGAGGGGGCAGGACAGGATGAAAAACTGTTTTTT.

This chain uses TRBV13 with TRBJ1-6, with a weak D call TRBD1 (6 bases). Per the germline V gene, CDR1 is PRHDT and CDR2 is FYEKMQ (reference sequence). Between the trimmed V and J ends, which lost 4 bases and 9 bases, there was a span of 13 bases. CDR3 size: 14 residues. DNA of the CDR3: TGTGCCAGCAGCTCCACAGGGACGTCTTCACCCCTCCACTTT. Translated: CASSSTGTSSPLHF.

This sequence joins TRBV19 and TRBJ1-1; 8 nucleotides align to TRBD1. The length of the CDR3 is 14 residues. Germline V lookup: CDR1 LNHDA, CDR2 SQIVND (reference sequence). The trim removed 4 bases at V and 7 bases at J, leaving 8 bases unmatched. CDR3 DNA sequence: TGTGCCAGTAGTAGGACAGGGAATGGGATTGAAGCTTTCTTT. This codes for CASSRTGNGIEAFF.

The DNA for the CDR3 is TGTGCCAGTAGTAATCTTGGTCGGGCTGGCGGGAGGAGCCATGAGCAGTTCTTC. Its translation: CASSNLGRAGGRSHEQFF. The gene calls are TRBV19 and TRBJ2-1; TRBD2 agrees at 8 bases. Germline lookup yields CDR1 LNHDA and CDR2 SQIVND (reference sequence). V lost 4 bases, J lost 8 bases, and 19 bases stayed unmatched. This CDR3 spans 18 amino acids. Using reference TRBV19 and TRBJ2-1 for the parts outside the CDR3, the full variable domain is DGGITQSPKYLFRKEGQNVTLSCEQNLNHDAMYWYRQDPGQGLRLIYYSQIVNDFQKGDIAEGYSVSREKKESFPLTVTSAQKNPTAFYLCASSNLGRAGGRSHEQFFGPGTRLTVL.

The chain's CDR3 is CASSHLDRDNTEAFF. The DNA for the CDR3 is TGTGCCAGCAGCCACTTGGACAGGGACAACACTGAAGCTTTCTTT. This chain joins TRBV4-2 and TRBJ1-1; 8 bases line up with TRBD1. Germline V gene data show CDR1 as LGHNA and CDR2 as YNFKEQ. V lost 3 bases to trimming and J lost 2 bases; unmatched junction nucleotides: 5. This CDR3 has 15 residues.

This chain uses TRBV19 with TRBJ2-3; 10 nucleotides align to TRBD2. V dropped 10 bases and J dropped 2; count of bases not matched to a gene: 9. The V gene's germline CDR1 is LNHDA and CDR2 SQIVND (reference sequence). The CDR3 runs 15 residues. In DNA, the CDR3 is TGTGCCACCAATCCCGGACTAGCGGACACAGATACGCAGTATTTT. Its translation: CATNPGLADTDTQYF.

The chain links TRBV15 to TRBJ1-2; no definite D call. The ends were cut back, 0 bases at V and 13 bases at J, with 12 bases in the middle. The CDR3 sequence is 12 residues long. Germline values: CDR1 LNHNV, CDR2 YYDKDF (reference sequence). The CDR3 DNA follows: TGTGCCACCAGCAGAGATTCCAGTCTTGGCACCTTC. Protein product: CATSRDSSLGTF.

The V gene is TRBV28, the J gene TRBJ2-7, with 9 nucleotides matching TRBD2. The length of the CDR3 is 12 residues. Germline loops: CDR1 MDHEN, CDR2 SYDVKM. V shed 8 bases and J 3 bases; nucleotides not matched to a gene: 2. The CDR3 DNA reads TGTGCCAGCGTGACTAGCGGCTACGAGCAGTACTTC. Protein product: CASVTSGYEQYF.

V gene TRBV28 combines with J gene TRBJ2-7; D call uncertain. The V gene lost 1 base and the J gene lost 3 bases, with 7 bases spanning the gap. The CDR3 extends over 13 amino acids. The V gene's germline CDR1 is MDHEN and CDR2 SYDVKM. In nucleotides, the CDR3 is TGTGCCAGCAGTTTATTGGCAGGCTACGAGCAGTACTTC. This encodes CASSLLAGYEQYF.

The gene calls are TRBV29-1 and TRBJ2-1; TRBD2 is a possible D gene (6 bases). Trimming left V 7 bases short and J 0 bases short, with 10 bases between. This CDR3 contains 13 residues. CDR1 and CDR2 (germline): SQVTM, ANQGSEA. In DNA form, the CDR3 reads TGCAGCGCCGTCGGGGGCTCCTACAATGAGCAGTTCTTC. Its translation: CSAVGGSYNEQFF.

The genes are TRBV6-1 and TRBJ1-4; TRBD1 aligns across 7 bases. The CDR3 runs 14 residues. CDR1 and CDR2 from the germline V gene are MNHNS and SASEGT. J gave up 2 bases and V 6 bases, and 3 bases lay outside the gene matches. The CDR3 loop is CASRTGSTNEKLFF. Here the CDR3 DNA reads TGTGCCAGCAGGACAGGGTCCACTAATGAAAAACTGTTTTTT.

The CDR3 region is CASSPHSASRGYTF. The CDR3 DNA is TGTGCCAGCAGTCCTCATAGTGCCTCCCGCGGCTACACCTTC. This chain connects TRBV6-6 to TRBJ1-2; no clear D. Germline lookup yields CDR1 MNHNY and CDR2 SVGAGI (reference sequence). Deletions cut 5 bases from V and 8 bases from J, with 18 bases between. This CDR3 region has 14 residues.